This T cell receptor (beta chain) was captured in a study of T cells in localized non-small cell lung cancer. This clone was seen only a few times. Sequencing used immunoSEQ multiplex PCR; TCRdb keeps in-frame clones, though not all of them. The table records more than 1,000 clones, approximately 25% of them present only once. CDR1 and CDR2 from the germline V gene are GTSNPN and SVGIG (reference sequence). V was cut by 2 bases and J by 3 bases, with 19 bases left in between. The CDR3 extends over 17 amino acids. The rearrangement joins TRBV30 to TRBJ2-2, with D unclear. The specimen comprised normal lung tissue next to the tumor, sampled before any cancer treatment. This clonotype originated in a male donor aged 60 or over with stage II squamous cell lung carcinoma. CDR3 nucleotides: TGTGCCTGGAGTTCGATAGTCAGGTTCGGGTACACCGGGGAGCTGTTTTTT. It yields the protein CAWSSIVRFGYTGELFF. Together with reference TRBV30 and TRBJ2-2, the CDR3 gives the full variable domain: SQTIHQWPATLVQPVGSPLSLECTVEGTSNPNLYWYRQAAGRGLQLLFYSVGIGQISSEVPQNLSASRPQDRQFILSSKKLLLSDSGFYLCAWSSIVRFGYTGELFFGEGSRLTVL.